Listed below are T cell receptor beta chains from one sample, sequenced in a study of T-cell reconstitution after alpha-beta-depleted transplantation in children. TCRdb re-analysed the PCR reads in MiXCR, keeping a single row per CDR3 protein. Counted here are almost 600,000 distinct CDR3 sequences, 25% to 30% occurring once; the ten biggest clones make up 36%. Sequenced material: PBMCs, taken before TCRalphabeta/CD19-depleted stem cell transplant. The receptor set was obtained from a boy younger than two with Wiskott-Aldrich syndrome, due to receive a stem cell transplant. CDR3s include the opening cysteine and the closing phenylalanine or tryptophan. A D gene is named only where the DNA matches it firmly. A row's size may be missing; if present it is once, few, many or a size class.

TRBV12-3/TRBV12-4	.	.	TRBJ1-2	TGTGCCAGCGGACCGGACAGTATAGACTATGGCCACACCTTC	CASGPDSIDYGHTF
TRBV12-3/TRBV12-4	TRBD2	few	TRBJ2-7	TGTGCCAGCAGTATTAGCGGGCGCTTCTCCTACGAGCAGTACTTC	CASSISGRFSYEQYF
TRBV5-6	.	.	TRBJ2-1	TGTGCCAGCACCCAAATTCAGCGGGCGGTGGGCTACAATGAGCAGTTCTTC	CASTQIQRAVGYNEQFF
TRBV10-3	.	few	TRBJ2-7	TGTGCCATCAGTGTAAGTGAGACCTTAGCGCAGTACTTC	CAISVSETLAQYF
TRBV12-3/TRBV12-4	.	.	TRBJ2-2	TGTGCCAGCAGTTCCCTCCTTTGGGAGCTGTTTTTT	CASSSLLWELFF
TRBV11-2	.	.	TRBJ2-7	TGTGCCAGCAGCTGGGACAACTCCTACGAGCAGTACTTC	CASSWDNSYEQYF
TRBV5-1	TRBD1	.	TRBJ2-2	TGCGCCAGCAGCTTGGGGACAGGCAGCGCCGGGGAGCTGTTTTTT	CASSLGTGSAGELFF
TRBV29-1	TRBD1	few	TRBJ2-1	TGCAGCGTGCTCAGGGGGCAGTACAATGAGCAGTTCTTC	CSVLRGQYNEQFF
TRBV7-6	.	.	TRBJ2-1	TGTGCCAGCAGCTTTCTCGGAACCTACAATGAGCAGTTCTTC	CASSFLGTYNEQFF
TRBV25-1	.	.	TRBJ2-2	TGTGCCAGCAGTGAGATCACAAGGGACACCGGGGAGCTGTTTTTT	CASSEITRDTGELFF
TRBV6-5	TRBD2	.	TRBJ2-7	TGTGCCAGCAGTTATGGGACTAGCGGGAGTGGAGTCGCATGGGAGTACTTC	CASSYGTSGSGVAWEYF
TRBV28	TRBD1	.	TRBJ1-3	TGTGCCAGCAGTGTCAGGGACAGGGGAGACACCATATATTTT	CASSVRDRGDTIYF
TRBV20-1	TRBD2	.	TRBJ2-7	TGCAGTGCTAGAGTTTCCGGGACTAGCGGGAACGAGCAGTACTTC	CSARVSGTSGNEQYF
TRBV20-1	.	.	TRBJ1-5	TGCAGTGCTAGAGTAGTTGCCCAGCCCCAGCATTTT	CSARVVAQPQHF
TRBV27	.	few	TRBJ1-5	TGTGCCAGCAGTTACACGAATCAGCCCCAGCATTTT	CASSYTNQPQHF
TRBV5-1	.	many	TRBJ2-3	TGCGCCAGCAGCTTGGAGGGGTCAGATACGCAGTATTTT	CASSLEGSDTQYF
TRBV5-1	.	.	TRBJ2-7	TGCGCCAGCAGCTTGACTATAAACTACGAGCAGTACTTC	CASSLTINYEQYF
TRBV5-6	TRBD1	many	TRBJ2-7	TGTGCCAGCAGCGGACAGGGGTCCTACGAGCAGTACTTC	CASSGQGSYEQYF
TRBV29-1	.	few	TRBJ1-1	TGCAGCGTCCGCGGACGGTGGGGAACTGAAGCTTTCTTT	CSVRGRWGTEAFF
TRBV18	.	few	TRBJ2-3	TGTGCCAGCTCACCGAGAGCAGGGTTCACAGATACGCAGTATTTT	CASSPRAGFTDTQYF
TRBV28	.	.	TRBJ2-5	TGTGCCAGCAGTTTGGGCGGGGCCACCCAAGAGACCCAGTACTTC	CASSLGGATQETQYF
TRBV4-2	.	.	TRBJ2-2	TGTGCCAGCACCAGGGTCGGCGGGGTAAACACCGGGGAGCTGTTTTTT	CASTRVGGVNTGELFF
TRBV5-1	.	few	TRBJ1-4	TGCGCCAGCAACACTGGTTCAACTAATGAAAAACTGTTTTTT	CASNTGSTNEKLFF
TRBV20-1	.	.	TRBJ2-2	TGCAGTGCTAGAGATCTACTAGTGACCGGGGAGCTGTTTTTT	CSARDLLVTGELFF
TRBV12-3/TRBV12-4	TRBD2	.	TRBJ2-1	TGTGCCAGCAGTGATAGCGGGAGGAGGTACAATGAGCAGTTCTTC	CASSDSGRRYNEQFF
TRBV27	.	.	TRBJ2-3	TGTGCCAGCAGTTTACAGGTGGGGAATACGCAGTATTTT	CASSLQVGNTQYF
TRBV29-1	TRBD2	.	TRBJ2-1	TGCAGCGTTGAATTGGTACTAGCGGGAGAGTACAATGAGCAGTTCTTC	CSVELVLAGEYNEQFF
TRBV29-1	.	.	TRBJ2-3	TGCAGCGTTGAATCTAGTAGTGACAAGGGACCAGATACGCAGTATTTT	CSVESSSDKGPDTQYF
TRBV12-3/TRBV12-4	.	.	TRBJ2-2	TGTGCCAGCAGTCCCGATCCCGGGGAGCTGTTTTTT	CASSPDPGELFF